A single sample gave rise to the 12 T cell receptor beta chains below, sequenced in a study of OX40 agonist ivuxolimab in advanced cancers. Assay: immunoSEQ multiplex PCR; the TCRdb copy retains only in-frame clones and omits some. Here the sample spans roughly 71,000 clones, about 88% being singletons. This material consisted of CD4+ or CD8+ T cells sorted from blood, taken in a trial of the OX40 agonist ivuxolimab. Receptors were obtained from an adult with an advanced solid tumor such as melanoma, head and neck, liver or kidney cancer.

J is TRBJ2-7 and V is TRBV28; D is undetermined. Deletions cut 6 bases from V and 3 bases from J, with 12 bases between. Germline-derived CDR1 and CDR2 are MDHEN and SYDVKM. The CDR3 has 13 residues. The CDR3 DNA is TGTGCCAGCAGAACGGCGAACATCTACGAGCAGTACTTC. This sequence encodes CASRTANIYEQYF.

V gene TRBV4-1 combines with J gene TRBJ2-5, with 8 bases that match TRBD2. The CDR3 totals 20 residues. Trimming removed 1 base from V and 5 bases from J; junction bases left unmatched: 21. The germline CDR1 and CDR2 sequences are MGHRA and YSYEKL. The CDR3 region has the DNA TGCGCCAGCAGCCAAGGACGGCGGGCTAGCGGGCCCTCCCCGGGGGAGACCCAGTACTTC. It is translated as CASSQGRRASGPSPGETQYF.

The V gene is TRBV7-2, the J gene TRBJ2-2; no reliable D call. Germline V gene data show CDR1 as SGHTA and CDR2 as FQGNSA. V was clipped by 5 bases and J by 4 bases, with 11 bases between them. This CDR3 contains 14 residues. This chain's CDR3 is CASSADFSTGELFF. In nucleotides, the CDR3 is TGTGCCAGCAGCGCCGACTTCTCCACCGGGGAGCTGTTTTTT.

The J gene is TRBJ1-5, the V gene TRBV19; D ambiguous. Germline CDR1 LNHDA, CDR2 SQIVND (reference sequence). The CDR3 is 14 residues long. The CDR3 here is CCASSIFQRQPQHF. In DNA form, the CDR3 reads TGTTGTGCCTCGAGTATTTTTCAACGTCAGCCCCAGCATTTT. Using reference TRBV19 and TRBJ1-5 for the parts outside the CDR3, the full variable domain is DGGITQSPKYLFRKEGQNVTLSCEQNLNHDAMYWYRQDPGQGLRLIYYSQIVNDFQKGDIAEGYSVSREKKESFPLTVTSAQKNPTAFYLCCASSIFQRQPQHFGDGTRLSIL.

The CDR3 DNA sequence: TGTGCCAGTGGTCCAGGGCGGGTAGAGACCCAGTACTTC. It yields the protein CASGPGRVETQYF. The genes are TRBV6-5 and TRBJ2-5; D may correspond to TRBD1 or TRBD2 (5 bases each). This CDR3 region has 13 residues. From germline, CDR1 is MNHEY and CDR2 SVGAGI. Deletions cut 9 bases from V and 4 bases from J, with 15 bases between.

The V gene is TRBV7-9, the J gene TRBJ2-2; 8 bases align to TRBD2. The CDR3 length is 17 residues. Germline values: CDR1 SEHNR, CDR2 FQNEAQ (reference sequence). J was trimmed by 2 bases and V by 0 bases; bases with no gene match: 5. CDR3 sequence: CASSLASGTVNTGELFF. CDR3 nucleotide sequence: TGTGCCAGCAGCTTAGCTAGCGGGACGGTAAACACCGGGGAGCTGTTTTTT.

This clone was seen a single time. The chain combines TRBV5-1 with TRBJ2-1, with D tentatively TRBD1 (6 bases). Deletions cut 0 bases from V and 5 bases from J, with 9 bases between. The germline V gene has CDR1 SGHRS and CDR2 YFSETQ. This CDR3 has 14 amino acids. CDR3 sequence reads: CASSLVQGNNEQFF. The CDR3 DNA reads TGCGCCAGCAGCTTGGTACAGGGCAACAATGAGCAGTTCTTC.

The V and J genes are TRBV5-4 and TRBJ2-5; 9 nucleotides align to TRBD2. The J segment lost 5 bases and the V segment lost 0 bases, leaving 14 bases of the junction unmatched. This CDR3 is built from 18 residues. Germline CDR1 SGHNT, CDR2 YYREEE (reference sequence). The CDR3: CASSLEARASGASETQYF. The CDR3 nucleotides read TGTGCCAGCAGCTTGGAAGCTAGGGCTAGCGGGGCCTCGGAGACCCAGTACTTC.

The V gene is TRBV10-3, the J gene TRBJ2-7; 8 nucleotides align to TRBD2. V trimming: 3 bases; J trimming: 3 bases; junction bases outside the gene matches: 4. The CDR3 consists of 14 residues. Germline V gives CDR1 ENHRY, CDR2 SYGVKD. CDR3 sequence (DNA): TGTGCCATCAGTGAACTAGCGGAAAGCTACGAGCAGTACTTC. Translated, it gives CAISELAESYEQYF.

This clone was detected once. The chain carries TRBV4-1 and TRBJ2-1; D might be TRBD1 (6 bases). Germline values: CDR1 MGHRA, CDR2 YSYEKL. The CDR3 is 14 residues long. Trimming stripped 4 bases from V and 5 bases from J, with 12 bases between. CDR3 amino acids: CASSRPRDNNEQFF. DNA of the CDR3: TGCGCCAGCAGCCGACCCCGGGACAACAATGAGCAGTTCTTC.

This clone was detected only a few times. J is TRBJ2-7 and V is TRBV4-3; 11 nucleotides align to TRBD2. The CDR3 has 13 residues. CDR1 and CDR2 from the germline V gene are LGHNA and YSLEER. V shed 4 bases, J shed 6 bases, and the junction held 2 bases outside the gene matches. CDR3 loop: CASSLAGGSEQYF. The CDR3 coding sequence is TGCGCCAGCAGCCTAGCGGGGGGGTCCGAGCAGTACTTC.

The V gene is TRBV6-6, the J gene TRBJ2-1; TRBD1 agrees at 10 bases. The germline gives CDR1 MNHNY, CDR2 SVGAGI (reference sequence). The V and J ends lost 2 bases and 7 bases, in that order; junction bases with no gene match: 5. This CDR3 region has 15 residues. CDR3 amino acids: CASSYGQGVLNEQFF. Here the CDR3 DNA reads TGTGCCAGCAGTTACGGACAGGGGGTTTTGAATGAGCAGTTCTTC.